This is a list of T cell receptor beta chains from one sample in a study of blood T cell repertoires in COVID-19. Some clones are missing from TCRdb's copy, which holds only in-frame ones; the method was immunoSEQ multiplex PCR. The sample yields over 300,000 clones, around 90% seen once. Sequencing input: peripheral blood. Receptors were obtained from a man aged 18 to 30 with active or convalescent COVID-19. CDR3s leave out the opening cysteine and the closing phenylalanine or tryptophan. D genes are given only for firm matches. A row's size may be missing; if present it is once, few, many or a size class.

ASSSQGQTDTQY | TRBJ2-3 | NA | TRBV7-3 | NA
ASSPQGNTEAF | TRBJ1-1 | NA | TRBV4-1 | NA
ASSSQGTDTQY | TRBJ2-3 | NA | TRBV7-3 | NA
ASSPFEASGNTEAF | TRBJ1-1 | NA | TRBV18 | NA
ASSLDRDYGYT | TRBJ1-2 | NA | TRBV9 | TRBD1
STILRNTEAF | TRBJ1-1 | NA | TRBV29-1 | NA
ASSVDRGLDEQY | TRBJ2-7 | NA | TRBV9 | TRBD1
ASSWRTGGVTEAF | TRBJ1-1 | NA | TRBV6-6 | TRBD1
AISEAQGQETQY | TRBJ2-5 | NA | TRBV10-3 | NA
ASSLPQGNTEAF | TRBJ1-1 | NA | TRBV7-8 | NA
ASSSTGGRAGELF | TRBJ2-2 | NA | TRBV7-9 | TRBD1
ASSSTGNTGELF | TRBJ2-2 | NA | TRBV7-3 | NA
ASSPSVMNTEAF | TRBJ1-1 | once | TRBV4-3 | NA
SASDRGYGYT | TRBJ1-2 | NA | TRBV20-1 | TRBD1
SVEDPTSGRAKNIQY | TRBJ2-4 | NA | TRBV29-1 | TRBD2
ASSLKGDEQY | TRBJ2-7 | NA | TRBV7-6 | NA
ASSSPSPTNEKLF | TRBJ1-4 | NA | TRBV7-9 | NA
ASSLGPRNSPLH | TRBJ1-6 | once | TRBV11-2 | NA
ASSLSPGNANYGYT | TRBJ1-2 | NA | TRBV28 | NA
ASSSYSGRDGGELF | TRBJ2-2 | once | TRBV19 | TRBD2
ASSVEALEGSYGYT | TRBJ1-2 | NA | TRBV9 | NA
ASSLGQPNSPLH | TRBJ1-6 | NA | TRBV28 | NA
ASSQMTVNYGYT | TRBJ1-2 | NA | TRBV4-2 | NA
ASSLWQAYGYT | TRBJ1-2 | once | TRBV7-6 | NA
ASSRRTSGPELF | TRBJ2-2 | NA | TRBV7-6 | TRBD2
ASSDSGSNEQF | TRBJ2-1 | NA | TRBV19 | NA
ASSRLFTGTLRGTEAF | TRBJ1-1 | NA | TRBV14 | NA
ASSLGDRADSPLH | TRBJ1-6 | NA | TRBV7-6 | TRBD1
ASSVGGGRLYEQY | TRBJ2-7 | NA | TRBV9 | TRBD2
ASSTNTGELF | TRBJ2-2 | NA | TRBV5-1 | NA
ASSLEEGTGNTIY | TRBJ1-3 | NA | TRBV7-9 | NA
ASSQDQAGLTDTQY | TRBJ2-3 | NA | TRBV3-1/TRBV3-2 | NA
ASSVGGAGTSPEQY | TRBJ2-7 | few | TRBV9 | TRBD2
ASSPGTGWNTEAF | TRBJ1-1 | NA | TRBV6-5 | TRBD1
ASRSQEFEKLF | TRBJ1-4 | NA | TRBV19 | NA
ASSPGLETQY | TRBJ2-3 | NA | TRBV12-3/TRBV12-4 | TRBD2
ASSLFTGGNSPLH | TRBJ1-6 | NA | TRBV7-9 | NA
ASSPRGDYQPQH | TRBJ1-5 | once | TRBV10-2 | TRBD1
ASSPPGTGRVQDENTIY | TRBJ1-3 | NA | TRBV18 | TRBD1
ASSRSGGYNEQF | TRBJ2-1 | NA | TRBV19 | TRBD2
ASSQAASYSGNTIY | TRBJ1-3 | NA | TRBV4-3 | NA
ASSIWASGSIAGELF | TRBJ2-2 | NA | TRBV19 | TRBD2
ASSLRTGGRNIQY | TRBJ2-4 | NA | TRBV7-3 | TRBD1
ASRASRQGAYEQY | TRBJ2-7 | NA | TRBV25-1 | TRBD1
ASSVVPGQGAGNTIY | TRBJ1-3 | NA | TRBV9 | TRBD1
ASREGQGDTSWT | TRBJ1-2 | NA | TRBV19 | TRBD1
ASSEASSLVLAVSYNEQF | TRBJ2-1 | once | TRBV6-1 | TRBD2
ATSRQYGVSSYNEQF | TRBJ2-1 | NA | TRBV15 | NA
ASSGGLEETQY | TRBJ2-5 | NA | TRBV13 | NA
ASTPWADYNSPLH | TRBJ1-6 | NA | TRBV6-5 | NA
ASSRDRGYEQY | TRBJ2-7 | NA | TRBV6-5 | TRBD1
ASSDRGPTDGYT | TRBJ1-2 | NA | TRBV2 | NA